Listed below are T cell receptor beta chains from one sample, sequenced in a study of T cells after yellow fever vaccination. TCRdb recomputed calls from the 5' RACE reads with MiXCR, one row per CDR3 protein. The sample has about 260,000 distinct CDR3 sequences, roughly 5% seen once; the top ten hold more than 3%. The sample in question was CD4+ T cells sorted from PBMCs, obtained on the day of the yellow fever booster vaccination. The receptors stem from a man aged 18 to 29 who received the YFV17D yellow fever vaccine. CDR3s include the opening cysteine and the closing phenylalanine or tryptophan. D genes are given only for firm matches. The size of a clone is reported for some rows only, either as once, few or many, or as a class for expanded clones.

TRBJ1-5 - - TRBV6-5 TGTGCCAGCAGTCGCCGGGATATAGGGGATAGCAATCAGCCCCAGCATTTT CASSRRDIGDSNQPQHF
TRBJ1-2 - - TRBV9 TGTGCCAGCAGCCCAATAGGAAACTATGGCTACACCTTC CASSPIGNYGYTF
TRBJ1-1 many TRBD1 TRBV5-1 TGCGCCAGCAGCACCGGGACAGGGGGCACTGAAGCTTTCTTT CASSTGTGGTEAFF
TRBJ1-4 few - TRBV4-2 TGTGCCAGCAGCCAAAGGGAAGAGGAAAAACTGTTTTTT CASSQREEEKLFF
TRBJ2-1 many TRBD2 TRBV20-1 TGCAGTGCTAGAGGGCCTCGCGGGGGCTCCTACAATGAGCAGTTCTTC CSARGPRGGSYNEQFF
TRBJ2-3 few - TRBV7-2 TGTGCCAGCCAGGGATTTGTCCCAGATACGCAGTATTTT CASQGFVPDTQYF
TRBJ2-3 few - TRBV6-2/TRBV6-3 TGTGCCAGCGGGTACCACATGCGTGGAGATACGCAGTATTTT CASGYHMRGDTQYF
TRBJ2-3 - - TRBV6-2/TRBV6-3 TGTGCCAGCAGTTACTACTGGGCTCGGAAAGTGGATACGCAGTATTTT CASSYYWARKVDTQYF
TRBJ2-1 many TRBD1 TRBV3-1 TGTGCCAGCAGCCAAGACCGACAGGGATACAATGAGCAGTTCTTC CASSQDRQGYNEQFF
TRBJ2-5 few - TRBV6-1 TGTGCCAGCAGTGGCTTCATAGGGTGGGAGACCCAGTACTTC CASSGFIGWETQYF
TRBJ2-3 - - TRBV5-1 TGCGCCAGCAGCTTTGGAGCAGGAGATACAGATACGCAGTATTTT CASSFGAGDTDTQYF
TRBJ1-2 - - TRBV19 TGTGCCAGTAAGGAGGATTACTATGGCTACACCTTC CASKEDYYGYTF
TRBJ1-2 - - TRBV7-2 TGTGCCAGCAGCCCCCGGGACGGAAATCCAGCTAACTATGGCTACACCTTC CASSPRDGNPANYGYTF
TRBJ1-2 few TRBD1 TRBV12-3/TRBV12-4 TGTGCCAGCAGTTTAGCGGACAGGGACTCTGGCTACACCTTC CASSLADRDSGYTF
TRBJ2-2 few - TRBV9 TGTGCCAGCAGCTTTCAGCCCCCCGGGGAGCTGTTTTTT CASSFQPPGELFF
TRBJ1-1 many - TRBV11-2 TGTGCCAGCAGCCCTGGGGGCGGGGAGACTGAAGCTTTCTTT CASSPGGGETEAFF
TRBJ2-2 - TRBD2 TRBV20-1 TGCAGTGCTAGAGATCTGAGCGGGACGAACACCGGGGAGCTGTTTTTT CSARDLSGTNTGELFF
TRBJ1-1 few - TRBV7-9 TGTGCCAGCAGCTCCTCGCGGGGAGTTGGCACTGAAGCTTTCTTT CASSSSRGVGTEAFF
TRBJ1-2 - - TRBV6-6 TGTGCCAGCACGGGGACGACAGCGAACTATGGCTACACCTTC CASTGTTANYGYTF
TRBJ2-3 few TRBD2 TRBV10-3 TGTGCCATCACCCGGACTAGCGGGGGGGATACGCAGTATTTT CAITRTSGGDTQYF
TRBJ2-5 many - TRBV10-3 TGTGCCATCAGTGGGTCCGTAGGGCGGCGGTACTTC CAISGSVGRRYF
TRBJ2-7 few - TRBV4-1 TGCGCCAGCAGCGCCCAGGGTTCCCTCTACGAGCAGTACTTC CASSAQGSLYEQYF
TRBJ1-4 many TRBD1 TRBV7-2 TGTGCCAGCAGCGCAGGGGGCCATAATGAAAAACTGTTTTTT CASSAGGHNEKLFF
TRBJ1-4 many - TRBV7-2 TGTGCCAGCAGCTTACTCGGCTCTGGGGGTAATGAAAAACTGTTTTTT CASSLLGSGGNEKLFF
TRBJ2-7 few - TRBV5-1 TGCGCCAGCAGCTTGAGGCAGAACTCCTACGAGCAGTACTTC CASSLRQNSYEQYF
TRBJ2-7 - TRBD2 TRBV12-3/TRBV12-4 TGTGCCAGCAGTTTTTCCGGGGGGTTTGACGAGCAGTACTTC CASSFSGGFDEQYF
TRBJ2-5 few - TRBV9 TGTGCCAGCAGCGTAGAGTTAGGGCAAGAGACCCAGTACTTC CASSVELGQETQYF
TRBJ2-1 - TRBD2 TRBV5-1 TGCGCCAGCAGCCTCCCTAGCGGGGGAGTCTCGAATGAGCAGTTCTTC CASSLPSGGVSNEQFF
TRBJ1-5 - TRBD1 TRBV5-1 TGCGCCAGCAGCTTCAATACAGGGGTGGGGCAGCCCCAGCATTTT CASSFNTGVGQPQHF
TRBJ2-5 many - TRBV5-1 TGCGCCAGCAGCTTGGATAGCGGCCCGGAGACCCAGTACTTC CASSLDSGPETQYF
TRBJ1-2 few - TRBV6-5 TGTGCCAGCAGTTACTCAGTGCTGGAGTCAAACTATGGCTACACCTTC CASSYSVLESNYGYTF
TRBJ1-5 few - TRBV7-6 TGTGCCAGCAGCTTAGATACAGATCAGCCCCAGCATTTT CASSLDTDQPQHF
TRBJ1-4 few - TRBV7-9 TGTGCCAGCAGCTTAGCAGGGTCGAATGAAAAACTGTTTTTT CASSLAGSNEKLFF
TRBJ1-2 - - TRBV9 TGTGCCAGCAGCGTAGTAAACTCAGGTACTGGCTACACCTTC CASSVVNSGTGYTF
TRBJ1-3 many - TRBV29-1 TGCAGCGTTGAAGCCCGGGGAGATTCCTCTGGAAACACCATATATTTT CSVEARGDSSGNTIYF
TRBJ1-2 few - TRBV10-2 TGCGCCAGCCTCCCTACAGGTCTCAACTATGGCTACACCTTC CASLPTGLNYGYTF
TRBJ2-3 many - TRBV4-3 TGCGCCAGCAGCCAAGGGAACAGTCACACAGATACGCAGTATTTT CASSQGNSHTDTQYF
TRBJ2-5 few - TRBV5-1 TGCGCCAGCACGAGGCCGGGCGGTGAAGGAGAGACCCAGTACTTC CASTRPGGEGETQYF
TRBJ1-6 - - TRBV5-4 TGTGCCAGCAGTCCGCGGGACGGGATTTCACCCCTCCACTTT CASSPRDGISPLHF
TRBJ2-2 few TRBD1 TRBV10-3 TGTGCCATCAAACCTGGACAGGGCGACACCGGGGAGCTGTTTTTT CAIKPGQGDTGELFF
TRBJ1-5 few - TRBV29-1 TGCAGCGTTGCTGACAGGAGCAATCAGCCCCAGCATTTT CSVADRSNQPQHF
TRBJ1-1 - - TRBV5-4 TGTGCCAGCTCTCCCTTTCTTCGGGGAAAGGACGCAGCTTTCTTT CASSPFLRGKDAAFF
TRBJ1-2 few - TRBV4-3 TGCGCCAGCAGCCGCGACCGACACTTTGGCTACACCTTC CASSRDRHFGYTF
TRBJ2-7 few - TRBV5-4 TGTGCCAGCAGCTTGTCACAGGGATTCGCCTACGAGCAGTACTTC CASSLSQGFAYEQYF
TRBJ2-2 - - TRBV20-1 TGCAGTGCAAGCGGACATTCGAACACCGGGGAGCTGTTTTTT CSASGHSNTGELFF
TRBJ2-3 - - TRBV6-2/TRBV6-3 TGTGCCAGCAGCCCCTCGGGGGCAGCAGATACGCAGTATTTT CASSPSGAADTQYF
TRBJ1-1 many TRBD1 TRBV4-3 TGCGCCAGCAGCCAAGATCTAAGGACAGGGGGTACTGAAGCTTTCTTT CASSQDLRTGGTEAFF
TRBJ1-1 few - TRBV6-2/TRBV6-3 TGTGCCAGCAGTTACCGCGGAGAAGCTTTCTTT CASSYRGEAFF
TRBJ2-5 - - TRBV18 TGTGCCAGTACACGGGGAGAGACCCAGTACTTC CASTRGETQYF
TRBJ2-1 many - TRBV3-1 TGTGCCAGCAGCCAAGGAGGCCTTGAGCAGTTCTTC CASSQGGLEQFF
TRBJ2-3 - TRBD2 TRBV19 TGTGCCAGTAGTATAGTGGCGGGGGTCACAGATACGCAGTATTTT CASSIVAGVTDTQYF